The 10 T cell receptor beta chains below all came from one sample that was sequenced in a study of cytomegalovirus exposure and HLA in healthy donors. Researchers ran the PCR with 60 Vbeta and 13 Jbeta primers. Only in-frame clones appear in the TCRdb table, and some are missing; sequencing was by immunoSEQ multiplex PCR. The sample holds roughly 78,000 clones. The sequencing input was PBMCs. The receptors were gathered from a man in his forties in good health and CMV-seronegative.

The chain employs TRBV5-4 and TRBJ2-1, with 11 positions matching TRBD2. The V gene end was trimmed by 4 bases and the J gene end by 0 bases; junction bases not matched to a gene: 9. The CDR3 has 18 residues. Per germline, CDR1 SGHNT and CDR2 YYREEE (reference sequence). CDR3 sequence (DNA): TGTGCCAGCAGCCGAACTAGCGGGGGACTCAGCTCCTACAATGAGCAGTTCTTC. It yields the protein CASSRTSGGLSSYNEQFF.

This chain joins TRBV5-4 and TRBJ2-2; 14 positions match TRBD2. CDR1 is SGHNT and CDR2 is YYREEE in the germline V gene (reference sequence). Trimming at V came to 4 bases and at J to 7 bases, leaving 12 bases not matched to a gene. The CDR3 extends over 18 amino acids. The CDR3 loop is CASSLGPTSGRAGGELFF. The CDR3 nucleotides read TGTGCCAGCAGCCTTGGTCCGACTAGCGGGAGGGCAGGCGGGGAGCTGTTTTTT.

The gene calls are TRBV30 and TRBJ1-6; D not resolved. Trimming stripped 0 bases from V and 10 bases from J, with 13 bases between. The CDR3 has 14 residues. CDR1 and CDR2 from the germline V gene are GTSNPN and SVGIG (reference sequence). CDR3 region: CAWSVGLTFSPLHF. The DNA for the CDR3 is TGTGCCTGGAGTGTTGGACTTACCTTCTCACCCCTCCACTTT.

This chain joins TRBV30 and TRBJ2-5, with a tentative D call TRBD1 (6 bases). The J call may be faulty, since TRBJ2-7 better matches the DNA end. Germline V CDR1 and CDR2: GTSNPN, SVGIG (reference sequence). The CDR3 is 12 amino acids. The chain's CDR3 is CAWGGEGYEQYF. The CDR3 region has the DNA TGTGCCTGGGGGGGCGAGGGCTACGAGCAGTACTTC.

This rearrangement joins TRBV30 to TRBJ2-5, with 7 bases aligning to TRBD1. The closer fit of TRBJ2-7 to the DNA end suggests the J call may be wrong. The CDR3 loop spans 14 amino acids. Looked up from germline, CDR1 is GTSNPN and CDR2 is SVGIG (reference sequence). The DNA for the CDR3 is TGTGCCTGGAGTGTACCGGCCAGGGGGTACGAGCAGTACTTC. Translation: CAWSVPARGYEQYF.

The V call is TRBV27, the J call TRBJ1-2, with TRBD1 identical over 7 bases. The CDR3 is 18 amino acids. V was pared by 5 bases and J by 6 bases, with 21 bases of the junction left unmatched. Germline V gives CDR1 MNHEY, CDR2 SMNVEV (reference sequence). CDR3 nucleotides: TGTGCCAGCAGTCCGATAACCGGGACAGACTTCATCCTTCATGGCTACACCTTC. It yields the protein CASSPITGTDFILHGYTF.

The genes are TRBV5-1 and TRBJ1-2, with D perhaps TRBD1 (5 bases). Germline-derived CDR1 and CDR2 are SGHRS and YFSETQ. This CDR3 is built from 14 residues. Trimming left V 4 bases short and J 4 bases short, with 14 bases between. CDR3 sequence (DNA): TGCGCCAGCAGCGGAGGGGAGGGGAGCTATGGCTACACCTTC. Its translation: CASSGGEGSYGYTF.

The chain recombines TRBV7-2 with TRBJ1-1, with D unclear. V lost 5 bases and J 1 base, leaving 11 bases between the germline ends. The CDR3 runs 14 residues. Germline V gene sequence: CDR1 SGHTA, CDR2 FQGNSA. The CDR3 nucleotides are TGTGCCAGCAGCCCGACAATTCGGAACACTGAAGCTTTCTTT. This gives the protein CASSPTIRNTEAFF.

The chain joins TRBV5-4 to TRBJ2-7, with 11 positions matching TRBD1. The CDR3 has 16 residues. The V and J ends lost 4 bases and 6 bases, in that order; junction bases with no gene match: 12. Germline loops: CDR1 SGHNT, CDR2 YYREEE (reference sequence). DNA for the CDR3: TGTGCCAGCAGCATGGGACAGGGGGGGACCGCTGGCGAGCAGTACTTC. Residues: CASSMGQGGTAGEQYF. Supplemented by reference TRBV5-4 and TRBJ2-7, the full variable domain reads ETGVTQSPTHLIKTRGQQVTLRCSSQSGHNTVSWYQQALGQGPQFIFQYYREEENGRGNFPPRFSGLQFPNYSSELNVNALELDDSALYLCASSMGQGGTAGEQYFGPGTRLTVT.

The chain carries TRBV11-2 and TRBJ1-1; the D gene is possibly TRBD1 (5 bases). This CDR3 has 13 amino acids. Trimming took 4 bases from V and 2 from J, leaving 8 bases between them. CDR1 and CDR2 from the germline V gene are SGHAT and FQNNGV. DNA for the CDR3: TGTGCCAGCAGCTCCACAGGAAACACTGAAGCTTTCTTT. This gives the protein CASSSTGNTEAFF.